The source of this TCR beta chain is a study of graft-versus-host responses after intestinal transplantation. Study as a whole: Tacrolimus and steroids were given for about three years to all recipients after anti-thymocyte globulin induction. Study conclusions and caveats: Early post-transplant HvG declines tracked with peak circulating GvH clone levels. Detected in recipient marrow were GvH clones, some of which were first observed in ileum or blood.

Clones were sequenced by immunoSEQ multiplex PCR, and TCRdb holds only the in-frame ones, with some missing. The repertoire has about 18,000 clones, approximately 92% of them found once; the top ten carry 1.5% to 2.5%. This clone has a handful of counts. Antigen specificity is unknown. Germline loops: CDR1 PRHDT, CDR2 FYEKMQ (reference sequence). The CDR3 totals 12 residues. Trimming left V 4 bases short and J 4 bases short, with 8 bases between. The source of this sequence is a human patient who received an intestinal transplant, so some T cells may come from the graft donor. The sequencing used PBMCs, collected 357 days after transplant. The chain has TRBV13 and TRBJ2-7; no clear D gene. The CDR3 DNA reads as TGTGCCAGCAGCTCATCTTTGTACGAGCAGTACTTC. Its protein is CASSSSLYEQYF.